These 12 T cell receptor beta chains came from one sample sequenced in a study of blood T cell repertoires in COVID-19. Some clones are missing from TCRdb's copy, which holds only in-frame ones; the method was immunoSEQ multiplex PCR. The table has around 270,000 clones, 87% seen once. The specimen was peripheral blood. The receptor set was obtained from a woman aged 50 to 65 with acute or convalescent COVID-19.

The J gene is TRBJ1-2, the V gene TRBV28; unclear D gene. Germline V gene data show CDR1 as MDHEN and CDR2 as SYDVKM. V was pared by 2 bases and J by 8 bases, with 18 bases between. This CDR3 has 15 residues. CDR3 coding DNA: TGTGCCAGCAGTTTAACACGCAGTGACGGGAAGGGCTACACCTTC. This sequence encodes CASSLTRSDGKGYTF.

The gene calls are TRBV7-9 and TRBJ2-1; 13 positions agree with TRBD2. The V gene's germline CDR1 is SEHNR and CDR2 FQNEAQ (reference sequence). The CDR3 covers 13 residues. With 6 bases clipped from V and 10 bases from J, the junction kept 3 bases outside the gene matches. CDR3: CASSRLAGGEQFF. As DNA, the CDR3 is TGTGCCAGCAGTAGACTAGCGGGAGGCGAGCAGTTCTTC.

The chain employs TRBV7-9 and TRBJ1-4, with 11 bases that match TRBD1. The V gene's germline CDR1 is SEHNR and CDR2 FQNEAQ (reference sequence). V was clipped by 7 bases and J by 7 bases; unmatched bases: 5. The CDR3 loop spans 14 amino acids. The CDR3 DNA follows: TGTGCCAGCACCAGGGGGACAGGGGGTGAAAAACTGTTTTTT. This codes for CASTRGTGGEKLFF.

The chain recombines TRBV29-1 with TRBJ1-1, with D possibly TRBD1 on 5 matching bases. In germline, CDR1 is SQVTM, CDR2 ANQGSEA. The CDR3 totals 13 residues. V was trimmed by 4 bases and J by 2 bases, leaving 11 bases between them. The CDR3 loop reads CSVAIQGNTEAFF. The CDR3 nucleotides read TGCAGCGTTGCTATTCAGGGAAACACTGAAGCTTTCTTT.

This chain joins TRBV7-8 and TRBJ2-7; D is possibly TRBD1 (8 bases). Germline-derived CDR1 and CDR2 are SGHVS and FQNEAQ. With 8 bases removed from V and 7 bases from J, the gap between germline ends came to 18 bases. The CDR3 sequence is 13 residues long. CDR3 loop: CASDSGGGREQYF. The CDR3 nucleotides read TGTGCCAGCGATTCAGGGGGCGGGAGAGAGCAGTACTTC.

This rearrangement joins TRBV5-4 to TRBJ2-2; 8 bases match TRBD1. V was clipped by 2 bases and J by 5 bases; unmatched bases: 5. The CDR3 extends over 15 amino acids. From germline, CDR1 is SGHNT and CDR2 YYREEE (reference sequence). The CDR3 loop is CASSFPRGRTGELFF. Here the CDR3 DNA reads TGTGCCAGCAGCTTTCCCAGGGGGCGGACCGGGGAGCTGTTTTTT.

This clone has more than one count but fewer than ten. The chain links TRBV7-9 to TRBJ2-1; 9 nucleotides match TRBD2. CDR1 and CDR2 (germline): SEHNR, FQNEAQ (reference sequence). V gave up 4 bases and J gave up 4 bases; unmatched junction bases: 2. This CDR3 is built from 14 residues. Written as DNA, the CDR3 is TGTGCCAGCAGCTCTGCGGGGGGGTACAATGAGCAGTTCTTC. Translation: CASSSAGGYNEQFF.

In DNA form, the CDR3 reads TGTGCCAGCAGCTGGGTAGGGGTTCCAGGCTACACCTTC. It specifies CASSWVGVPGYTF. The J gene is TRBJ1-2, the V gene TRBV7-2; D might be TRBD1 (5 bases). The V gene lost 4 bases and the J gene lost 8 bases, with 14 bases spanning the gap. The CDR3 is 13 residues long. Per the germline V gene, CDR1 is SGHTA and CDR2 is FQGNSA.

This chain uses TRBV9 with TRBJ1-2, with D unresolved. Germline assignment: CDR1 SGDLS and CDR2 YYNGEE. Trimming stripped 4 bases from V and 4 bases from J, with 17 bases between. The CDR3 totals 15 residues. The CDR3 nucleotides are TGTGCCAGCAGCCCAGAGGTGGCGGACTTCTATGGCTACACCTTC. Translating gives CASSPEVADFYGYTF.

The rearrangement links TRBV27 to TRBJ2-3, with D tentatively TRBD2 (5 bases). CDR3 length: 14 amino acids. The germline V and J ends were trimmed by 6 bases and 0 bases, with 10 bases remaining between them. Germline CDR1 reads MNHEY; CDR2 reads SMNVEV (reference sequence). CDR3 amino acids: CASRWGASTDTQYF. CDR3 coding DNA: TGTGCCAGCAGATGGGGAGCTAGCACAGATACGCAGTATTTT.

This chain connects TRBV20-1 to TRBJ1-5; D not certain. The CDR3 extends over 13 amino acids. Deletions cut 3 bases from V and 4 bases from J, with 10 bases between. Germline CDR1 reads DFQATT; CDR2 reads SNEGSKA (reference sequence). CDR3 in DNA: TGCAGTGCTAGTCCCCCGGGGAATCAGCCCCAGCATTTT. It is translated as CSASPPGNQPQHF.

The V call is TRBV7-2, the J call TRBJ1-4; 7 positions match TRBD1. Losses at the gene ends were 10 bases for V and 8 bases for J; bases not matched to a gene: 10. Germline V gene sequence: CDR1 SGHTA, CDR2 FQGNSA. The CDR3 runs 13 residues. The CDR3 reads CAIGNRGGEKLFF. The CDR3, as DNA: TGTGCCATCGGAAACAGGGGTGGAGAAAAACTGTTTTTT.